This passage covers 17 T cell receptor beta chains from one sample sequenced in a study of blood T cell repertoires in COVID-19. Assay: immunoSEQ multiplex PCR; the TCRdb copy retains only in-frame clones and omits some. The table records about 310,000 clones, roughly 89% of them present only once. Material for sequencing was peripheral blood. The receptor source for this set is a middle-aged woman with COVID-19, enrolled during active disease.

The sample holds one count of this clone. The rearrangement links TRBV28 to TRBJ1-1; 7 positions match TRBD1. V lost 6 bases and J lost 6; bases outside the gene matches: 10. Germline V gene lookup returns CDR1 MDHEN and CDR2 SYDVKM. This CDR3 spans 14 amino acids. CDR3 protein: CASSPVDRAAEAFF. The CDR3 DNA reads TGTGCCAGCAGCCCAGTTGACAGGGCCGCTGAAGCTTTCTTT.

V gene TRBV19 combines with J gene TRBJ1-1, with 8 nucleotides matching TRBD1. The germline V gene encodes CDR1 LNHDA and CDR2 SQIVND (reference sequence). Germline trimming cut 7 bases from V and 2 bases from J; bases unmatched to any gene: 15. There are 17 residues in the CDR3. The CDR3 nucleotides are TGTGCCAGTAAGCCCGACAGGGGAACCACGCTTAACACTGAAGCTTTCTTT. It is translated as CASKPDRGTTLNTEAFF.

The V and J genes are TRBV5-1 and TRBJ2-7, with a weak D call TRBD2 (5 bases). V was clipped by 0 bases and J by 0 bases, with 13 bases between them. The CDR3 runs 16 residues. Germline assignment: CDR1 SGHRS and CDR2 YFSETQ. CDR3 region: CASSLGGSVSSYEQYF. For the CDR3, the DNA is TGCGCCAGCAGCTTGGGTGGTAGCGTGAGCTCCTACGAGCAGTACTTC. Variable domain in full (rest from reference TRBV5-1 and TRBJ2-7): KAGVTQTPRYLIKTRGQQVTLSCSPISGHRSVSWYQQTPGQGLQFLFEYFSETQRNKGNFPGRFSGRQFSNSRSEMNVSTLELGDSALYLCASSLGGSVSSYEQYFGPGTRLTVT.

The rearrangement links TRBV27 to TRBJ1-5; weak D call: TRBD1 (5 bases). The V gene's germline CDR1 is MNHEY and CDR2 SMNVEV (reference sequence). V was trimmed by 2 bases and J by 3 bases, leaving 8 bases between them. There are 14 residues in the CDR3. CDR3 residues: CASSLQGNNQPQHF. In DNA, the CDR3 is TGTGCCAGCAGTTTACAGGGAAACAATCAGCCCCAGCATTTT.

The V and J genes are TRBV6-2 or TRBV6-3 and TRBJ2-2; D is ambiguous. Trimming removed 6 bases from V and 7 bases from J, with 12 bases in between. The germline V gene encodes CDR1 MNHEY and CDR2 SVGEGT. This CDR3 is 13 amino acids long. The CDR3 DNA is TGTGCCAGCAGCGAGATCGATGGCGGGGAGCTGTTTTTT. This translates into CASSEIDGGELFF.

The chain has TRBV23-1 and TRBJ1-5; maybe TRBD1 (6 bases). TRBV23-1 is recorded as an ORF, its role being uncertain. The CDR3 is made up of 18 amino acids. V was trimmed by 3 bases and J by 2 bases, leaving 20 bases between them. The CDR3 is CASSHANQAKGGNQPQHF. For the CDR3, the DNA is TGCGCCAGCAGTCACGCAAACCAGGCCAAGGGGGGCAATCAGCCCCAGCATTTT.

J is TRBJ1-6 and V is TRBV12-3 or TRBV12-4; D is perhaps TRBD1 (5 bases). This CDR3 is 13 amino acids long. With 4 bases removed from V and 6 bases from J, the gap between germline ends came to 7 bases. CDR3 loop: CASSWGGNSPLHF. CDR3 nucleotide sequence: TGTGCCAGCAGTTGGGGGGGTAATTCACCCCTCCACTTT.

The chain recombines TRBV7-2 with TRBJ2-5; 7 positions match TRBD1. Germline V gene data show CDR1 as SGHTA and CDR2 as FQGNSA. This CDR3 has 11 residues. With 9 bases clipped from V and 4 bases from J, the junction kept 2 bases outside the gene matches. DNA for the CDR3: TGTGCCAGTCGGACAGGAGAGACCCAGTACTTC. It is translated as CASRTGETQYF.

Note on this clone: Other DNA variants within this sample encode the same CDR3. As DNA, the CDR3 is TGTGCCAGCAGTTTGGGCGGGAATTCACCCCTCCACTTT. The encoded protein is CASSLGGNSPLHF. The J gene is TRBJ1-6, the V gene TRBV12-3 or TRBV12-4; D is unresolved. CDR3 size: 13 residues. Trimming took off 3 bases at V and 7 bases at J, with 7 bases between the two ends.

This chain joins TRBV9 and TRBJ2-5; 7 bases line up with TRBD2. The CDR3 consists of 15 residues. Germline CDR1 and CDR2: SGDLS and YYNGEE. J lost 5 bases, V lost 0 bases, and 7 bases had no gene match. CDR3 coding DNA: TGTGCCAGCAGCGTAGACCTAGCGGTGGGGGAGACCCAGTACTTC. Amino acids: CASSVDLAVGETQYF.

The V gene is TRBV6-2 or TRBV6-3, the J gene TRBJ2-5, with 7 bases identical to TRBD1. The germline V gene has CDR1 MNHEY and CDR2 SVGEGT. V was clipped by 7 bases and J by 1 base; unmatched bases: 3. The CDR3 has 13 residues. The CDR3, as DNA: TGTGCCAGCAACCCAGGGGGCCAAGAGACCCAGTACTTC. This encodes CASNPGGQETQYF.

This clone was detected only once. The CDR3 coding sequence is TGTGCCAGCAGCCTACTGCGGGGGGGACAAGAGACCCAGTACTTC. This sequence encodes CASSLLRGGQETQYF. This sequence joins TRBV14 and TRBJ2-5; 9 bases map to TRBD2. Germline CDR1 is SGHDN and CDR2 is FVKESK. This CDR3 is 15 amino acids long. The J segment lost 2 bases and the V segment lost 4 bases, leaving 5 bases of the junction unmatched.

This rearrangement joins TRBV7-8 to TRBJ2-2; D call uncertain. Germline-derived CDR1 and CDR2 are SGHVS and FQNEAQ. Trimming cost V 2 bases and J 8 bases, with 6 bases left between them. This CDR3 comprises 12 residues. CDR3 loop: CASSLNAGELFF. CDR3 DNA sequence: TGTGCCAGCAGCTTAAATGCGGGGGAGCTGTTTTTT.

V and J are TRBV11-2 and TRBJ1-1; unclear D gene. CDR1 and CDR2 from the germline V gene are SGHAT and FQNNGV. The CDR3 loop spans 17 amino acids. V lost 3 bases to trimming and J lost 0 bases, with 17 bases between them. CDR3 region: CASSFLAHPNVNTEAFF. The CDR3 nucleotides are TGTGCCAGCAGCTTCCTGGCCCACCCAAATGTGAACACTGAAGCTTTCTTT.

The chain has TRBV27 and TRBJ2-3; 7 nucleotides line up with TRBD2. The length of the CDR3 is 15 residues. V trimming: 8 bases; J trimming: 6 bases; junction bases outside the gene matches: 14. Germline V CDR1 and CDR2: MNHEY, SMNVEV (reference sequence). The CDR3 region has the DNA TGTGCCAGCGGCCAGGGACTAACACCCCGGGATACGCAGTATTTT. Its translation is CASGQGLTPRDTQYF.

This rearrangement joins TRBV5-8 to TRBJ2-2; D possibly corresponds to TRBD2 (5 bases). Trimming took 3 bases from V and 5 from J, leaving 20 bases between them. CDR3 length equals 17 residues. Looked up from germline, CDR1 is SGHTS and CDR2 is YDEGEE. The CDR3 DNA is TGTGCCAGCAGCTCTCGACACGGACTTACGGGAACCGGGGAGCTGTTTTTT. Translation: CASSSRHGLTGTGELFF.

The CDR3 protein is CASSVGLAGSDNEQFF. CDR3 in DNA: TGTGCCAGCAGCGTAGGACTAGCGGGAAGCGACAATGAGCAGTTCTTC. The chain joins TRBV9 to TRBJ2-1; TRBD2 aligns across 11 bases. Germline CDR1 is SGDLS and CDR2 is YYNGEE. CDR3 size: 16 residues. V lost 0 bases and J lost 5; bases outside the gene matches: 4.